Below, 30 T cell receptor beta chains from the same sample are listed, as sequenced in a study of cytomegalovirus exposure and HLA in healthy donors. Primers included in the PCR were 60 Vbeta and 13 Jbeta primers. TCRdb's copy holds only in-frame clones and misses some; the assay was immunoSEQ multiplex PCR. Of some 210,000 clones listed, over 80% are singletons. The specimen sequenced was PBMCs. The receptor source for this set is a woman between 50 and 59 years old in good health and CMV-seropositive.

The chain uses TRBV29-1 and TRBJ1-2; possible D gene TRBD1, 5 bases. The V end lost 6 bases, the J end lost 3 bases, and 11 bases lay between the germline ends. Germline CDR1 reads SQVTM; CDR2 reads ANQGSEA. The length of the CDR3 is 12 residues. The CDR3 coding sequence is TGCAGCGTCCGGGGGGGTGACTATGGCTACACCTTC. Amino acids: CSVRGGDYGYTF.

The chain employs TRBV9 and TRBJ2-7, with TRBD1 as a possible D gene (6 bases). CDR1 and CDR2 (germline): SGDLS, YYNGEE. V lost 0 bases and J lost 0, with 7 bases in between. The CDR3 has 14 residues. CDR3 protein: CASSVGDTSYEQYF. The CDR3 DNA is TGTGCCAGCAGCGTAGGGGACACCTCCTACGAGCAGTACTTC.

CDR3 DNA: TGCGCCAGCAGCGAAGGGACAGGGAGCTCCTACGAGCAGTACTTC. Residues: CASSEGTGSSYEQYF. The chain recombines TRBV5-1 with TRBJ2-7, with 9 bases lining up with TRBD1. The V gene's germline CDR1 is SGHRS and CDR2 YFSETQ. V trimming: 4 bases; J trimming: 0 bases; junction bases outside the gene matches: 5. The CDR3 loop spans 15 amino acids. Variable domain in full (rest from reference TRBV5-1 and TRBJ2-7): KAGVTQTPRYLIKTRGQQVTLSCSPISGHRSVSWYQQTPGQGLQFLFEYFSETQRNKGNFPGRFSGRQFSNSRSEMNVSTLELGDSALYLCASSEGTGSSYEQYFGPGTRLTVT.

This rearrangement joins TRBV6-1 to TRBJ1-1, with 7 bases matching TRBD1. CDR1 is MNHNS, CDR2 SASEGT, per germline. With V trimmed by 4 bases and J by 1 base, 0 bases remained unmatched. The CDR3 contains 13 residues. The CDR3 DNA reads TGTGCCAGCAGTGGACAGGGGAACACTGAAGCTTTCTTT. This translates into CASSGQGNTEAFF.

CDR3 nucleotides: TGTGCCAGTAGTCCAAGGGTCCGGGAGAAACTGTTTTTT. It codes for CASSPRVREKLFF. The chain carries TRBV19 and TRBJ1-4, with D hard to call. In germline, CDR1 is LNHDA, CDR2 SQIVND (reference sequence). Between the trimmed V and J ends, which lost 5 bases and 11 bases, there was a span of 15 bases. The CDR3 is 13 residues long.

This clone was recorded only once. This rearrangement joins TRBV2 to TRBJ2-2; tentative D call: TRBD2 (5 bases). Germline lookup yields CDR1 SNHLY and CDR2 FYNNEI. The CDR3 extends over 13 amino acids. Trimming took off 4 bases at V and 6 bases at J, with 9 bases between the two ends. CDR3 loop: CASSVWRPGELFF. The CDR3 coding sequence is TGTGCCAGCAGTGTTTGGAGGCCCGGGGAGCTGTTTTTT.

With regard to this clone: The same CDR3 is also encoded by other DNA sequences in this sample. J is TRBJ2-7 and V is TRBV19; 7 bases align to TRBD1. Trimming took 5 bases from V and 2 from J; bases not matched to a gene: 6. CDR3 length: 14 residues. CDR1 is LNHDA and CDR2 is SQIVND in the germline V gene (reference sequence). The CDR3 nucleotides are TGTGCCAGTAGTCCCAGACAGGGCCCCTACGAGCAGTACTTC. This codes for CASSPRQGPYEQYF.

The rearrangement links TRBV4-1 to TRBJ2-3, with 7 bases matching TRBD2. CDR3 length: 17 residues. The germline V gene has CDR1 MGHRA and CDR2 YSYEKL. The ends lost 1 base at V and 2 bases at J; junction bases unmatched: 9. The DNA for the CDR3 is TGCGCCAGCAGCCAAGTCGGACGACTAGCAATCACAGATACGCAGTATTTT. This translates into CASSQVGRLAITDTQYF.

V gene TRBV7-2 combines with J gene TRBJ2-5, with 7 bases aligning to TRBD2. The germline V gene encodes CDR1 SGHTA and CDR2 FQGNSA. This CDR3 has 15 amino acids. With 3 bases clipped from V and 1 base from J, the junction kept 5 bases outside the gene matches. In nucleotides, the CDR3 is TGTGCCAGCAGCTTCCGCGGGGGAACCCAAGAGACCCAGTACTTC. Translated, it gives CASSFRGGTQETQYF.

The V call is TRBV9, the J call TRBJ2-1; D is possibly TRBD1 (6 bases). Trimming took 2 bases from V and 4 from J, leaving 13 bases between them. CDR3 length equals 15 residues. The germline V gene has CDR1 SGDLS and CDR2 YYNGEE. The CDR3: CASSVDTGLYNEQFF. CDR3 coding DNA: TGTGCCAGCAGCGTGGATACAGGGTTATACAATGAGCAGTTCTTC.

V is TRBV7-2 and J is TRBJ1-6; the D is unclear. Trimming took off 2 bases at V and 0 bases at J, with 8 bases between the two ends. Germline CDR1 reads SGHTA; CDR2 reads FQGNSA. CDR3 length: 16 residues. CDR3 protein: CASSLYSGSYNSPLHF. The CDR3 coding sequence is TGTGCCAGCAGCTTATATTCAGGCTCCTATAATTCACCCCTCCACTTT.

The rearrangement joins TRBV7-2 to TRBJ2-3; perhaps TRBD2 as D (6 bases). The CDR3 loop spans 16 amino acids. Trimming left V 5 bases short and J 5 bases short, with 20 bases between. CDR1 and CDR2 (germline): SGHTA, FQGNSA. CDR3 in DNA: TGTGCCAGCAGCCTTAATTACAGGAGGGTGCAAGATACGCAGTATTTT. Amino acids: CASSLNYRRVQDTQYF.

The chain uses TRBV9 and TRBJ1-3; D is uncertain. Germline CDR1 reads SGDLS; CDR2 reads YYNGEE. The CDR3 runs to 15 residues. V was trimmed by 0 bases and J by 0 bases, leaving 7 bases between them. CDR3 residues: CASSVEPSSGNTIYF. Written as DNA, the CDR3 is TGTGCCAGCAGCGTAGAGCCAAGCTCTGGAAACACCATATATTTT.

V is TRBV7-9 and J is TRBJ1-3, with TRBD1 as a possible D gene (5 bases). Germline CDR1 is SEHNR and CDR2 is FQNEAQ (reference sequence). This CDR3 region has 16 residues. Trimming took off 4 bases at V and 2 bases at J, with 15 bases between the two ends. CDR3 region: CASSWPGGSTGNTIYF. The CDR3 nucleotides read TGTGCCAGCAGCTGGCCGGGGGGGTCGACTGGAAACACCATATATTTT.

The chain uses TRBV11-1 and TRBJ1-1; no definite D call. V gave up 5 bases and J gave up 0 bases, with 10 bases separating them. The CDR3 contains 14 residues. Germline-derived CDR1 and CDR2 are SGHAT and FQDESV (reference sequence). Here the CDR3 DNA reads TGTGCCAGCAGCATTTCTCTTTTGAACACTGAAGCTTTCTTT. Translating gives CASSISLLNTEAFF.

This clone was counted only a few times. V is TRBV28 and J is TRBJ1-4, with D perhaps matching TRBD1 (6 bases). With 3 bases removed from V and 5 bases from J, the gap between germline ends came to 10 bases. CDR3 length: 14 residues. The germline V gene encodes CDR1 MDHEN and CDR2 SYDVKM. CDR3 in DNA: TGTGCCAGCAGTTTGCAGGGGATAAATGAAAAACTGTTTTTT. This sequence encodes CASSLQGINEKLFF.

This chain links TRBV7-6 with TRBJ1-5; D ambiguous. In germline, CDR1 is SGHVS, CDR2 FNYEAQ. This CDR3 contains 15 residues. V was shortened by 4 bases and J by 3 bases, with 13 bases between the two germline ends. CDR3 region: CASSSSPSANQPQHF. For the CDR3, the DNA is TGTGCCAGCAGCTCCTCCCCCAGCGCCAATCAGCCCCAGCATTTT.

Written as DNA, the CDR3 is TGTGCCAGCAGTCCCTTCCAGGGGACGGCCAAAAACATTCAGTACTTC. Translation gives CASSPFQGTAKNIQYF. The chain joins TRBV2 to TRBJ2-4; a weak D match, TRBD1 (6 bases). Germline CDR1 and CDR2: SNHLY and FYNNEI. V lost 5 bases, J lost 1 base, and 15 bases lay in between. CDR3 length: 16 residues. The variable domain in full, with the rest retrieved from reference TRBV2 and TRBJ2-4, is EPEVTQTPSHQVTQMGQEVILRCVPISNHLYFYWYRQILGQKVEFLVSFYNNEISEKSEIFDDQFSVERPDGSNFTLKIRSTKLEDSAMYFCASSPFQGTAKNIQYFGAGTRLSVL.

Comment on this clone: Additional DNA sequences in this sample encode the identical CDR3. V and J are TRBV7-8 and TRBJ2-3, with a possible D match to TRBD2 (5 bases). The CDR3 runs to 14 residues. V lost 5 bases, J lost 1 base, and 10 bases lay in between. Germline CDR1 is SGHVS and CDR2 is FQNEAQ. This CDR3 reads CASSPSGGTDTQYF. The CDR3 DNA is TGTGCCAGCAGCCCGAGCGGAGGCACAGATACGCAGTATTTT.

In regard to this clone: The same CDR3 can be traced to other DNA sequences in this sample. This chain connects TRBV15 to TRBJ2-2, with 11 bases identical to TRBD1. CDR3 length equals 16 residues. Germline-derived CDR1 and CDR2 are LNHNV and YYDKDF (reference sequence). J gave up 7 bases and V 4 bases, and 8 bases lay outside the gene matches. CDR3 amino acids: CATSTLGQGAGGELFF. In DNA form, the CDR3 reads TGTGCCACCAGCACCCTCGGACAGGGGGCCGGCGGGGAGCTGTTTTTT.

This chain joins TRBV28 and TRBJ2-3; D remains unclear. The V and J ends lost 7 bases and 1 base respectively, with 12 bases between them. CDR3 size: 14 residues. In germline, CDR1 is MDHEN, CDR2 SYDVKM. CDR3 loop: CASTIYTRTDTQYF. The DNA of the CDR3 is TGTGCCAGCACCATATACACGCGCACAGATACGCAGTATTTT. Variable domain in full (rest from reference TRBV28 and TRBJ2-3): DVKVTQSSRYLVKRTGEKVFLECVQDMDHENMFWYRQDPGLGLRLIYFSYDVKMKEKGDIPEGYSVSREKKERFSLILESASTNQTSMYLCASTIYTRTDTQYFGPGTRLTVL.

This sequence joins TRBV15 and TRBJ2-3, with D possibly being TRBD2 (6 bases). Germline lookup yields CDR1 LNHNV and CDR2 YYDKDF (reference sequence). Deletions cut 1 base from V and 2 bases from J, with 10 bases between. This CDR3 has 15 residues. CDR3 DNA sequence: TGTGCCACCAGCAGAGTCCGGGGGTACACAGATACGCAGTATTTT. Protein product: CATSRVRGYTDTQYF.

The chain combines TRBV19 with TRBJ1-4; D remains ambiguous. CDR3 length equals 14 residues. The germline V and J ends were trimmed by 7 bases and 7 bases, with 16 bases remaining between them. The germline CDR1 and CDR2 sequences are LNHDA and SQIVND (reference sequence). The CDR3 DNA is TGTGCCAGTAAGCCCAGGTTTAGTAGTGAAAAACTGTTTTTT. As protein: CASKPRFSSEKLFF.

The genes are TRBV2 and TRBJ1-2; the D gene is possibly TRBD1 (6 bases). The CDR3 has 14 residues. The germline V gene has CDR1 SNHLY and CDR2 FYNNEI. Trimming took 5 bases from V and 7 from J, leaving 17 bases between them. The CDR3 nucleotides are TGTGCCAGCAGTTCGGGGGGGCGCGTAAGTGGCTACACCTTC. Translated: CASSSGGRVSGYTF.

V usage is TRBV19 and J usage is TRBJ2-6; TRBD1 aligns across 8 bases. The CDR3 has 16 amino acids. The germline CDR1 and CDR2 sequences are LNHDA and SQIVND (reference sequence). The V gene end was trimmed by 5 bases and the J gene end by 4 bases; junction bases not matched to a gene: 7. The DNA of the CDR3 is TGTGCCAGTAGTGTATGGACAGGGTCCGGGGCCAACGTCCTGACTTTC. Its protein product is CASSVWTGSGANVLTF.

V is TRBV2 and J is TRBJ2-6; maybe TRBD2 (6 bases). CDR1 is SNHLY, CDR2 FYNNEI, per germline. CDR3 size: 16 residues. V lost 6 bases and J lost 0, with 12 bases in between. Here the CDR3 reads CASSRAGHSGANVLTF. As DNA, the CDR3 is TGTGCCAGCAGCCGAGCGGGTCACTCTGGGGCCAACGTCCTGACTTTC.

The chain carries TRBV4-2 and TRBJ1-1, with 10 bases identical to TRBD1. The CDR3 has 17 residues. V lost 1 base, J lost 3 bases, and 8 bases stayed unmatched. The germline CDR1 and CDR2 sequences are LGHNA and YNFKEQ. The CDR3 sequence is CASSQGMDRGRDTEAFF. The CDR3 region has the DNA TGTGCCAGCAGCCAAGGGATGGACAGGGGGAGGGACACTGAAGCTTTCTTT.

The chain links TRBV10-3 to TRBJ2-2; D unresolved. The V gene lost 3 bases and the J gene lost 5 bases, with 4 bases spanning the gap. The CDR3 totals 12 residues. Germline V lookup: CDR1 ENHRY, CDR2 SYGVKD. Written as DNA, the CDR3 is TGTGCCATCAGTGATACAACCGGGGAGCTGTTTTTT. It specifies CAISDTTGELFF.

This clone was recorded a few times. J is TRBJ1-1 and V is TRBV5-1, with 12 bases fitting TRBD1. This CDR3 spans 15 amino acids. V lost 4 bases, J lost 7 bases, and 8 bases stayed unmatched. CDR1 is SGHRS and CDR2 is YFSETQ in the germline V gene. CDR3 residues: CASSTEGQGASEAFF. DNA for the CDR3: TGCGCCAGCAGCACTGAGGGACAGGGGGCGAGTGAAGCTTTCTTT.

This chain links TRBV5-1 with TRBJ2-2; 7 bases align to TRBD2. Germline V gene data show CDR1 as SGHRS and CDR2 as YFSETQ. Trimming at V came to 4 bases and at J to 4 bases, leaving 7 bases not matched to a gene. The CDR3 covers 15 residues. The CDR3 sequence is CASSGSGVGTGELFF. Here the CDR3 DNA reads TGCGCCAGCAGCGGAAGCGGGGTGGGCACCGGGGAGCTGTTTTTT.